This TCR beta chain was profiled in a study of T cell repertoires in cytomegalovirus infection. Whole-study context: TCR beta signatures that were public indicated CMV infection and matching HLA type. Study-wide findings and caveats: Summed public TCR beta family frequency identified CMV carriers bearing the relevant HLA. Ex vivo responses were dominated by HLA-C-restricted CMV-specific TCR beta clonotypes.

The CDR3 is made up of 16 amino acids. Germline V gives CDR1 SEHNR, CDR2 FQNEAQ (reference sequence). V lost 4 bases to trimming and J lost 2 bases, with 15 bases between them. This clonotype was counted between two and nine times. The antigen is unknown. TCRdb re-derived calls from the reads in MiXCR, one entry per CDR3 protein. The sample holds around 800,000 distinct CDR3 sequences, approximately 30% seen once. The TCR originated in a human donor in good health (CMV status not recorded). Some clones in this sample may be carry-over from other donors' samples. This sample comprised cultured CD8+ T cells from PBMCs, obtained from culture after CMV antigen stimulation. The J gene is TRBJ2-1, the V gene TRBV7-9, with D tentatively TRBD1 (5 bases). The CDR3 protein is CASSSLDRPTYNEQFF. Written as DNA, the CDR3 is TGTGCCAGCAGCTCCCTAGACAGACCAACCTACAATGAGCAGTTCTTC.